Shown below are 23 T cell receptor beta chains from a single sample sequenced in a study of T cells after yellow fever vaccination. TCRdb ran MiXCR on the 5' RACE reads and lists one entry per CDR3 protein. The sample records just under 600,000 distinct CDR3 sequences, approximately 15% being singletons. The source was PBMCs, collected on the day of the yellow fever booster vaccination. The receptors come from a man aged 25-45 years who received the YFV17D yellow fever vaccine.

There are a few counts of this clonotype. The rearrangement links TRBV3-1 to TRBJ1-5; no definite D call. The V end lost 0 bases, the J end lost 2 bases, and 5 bases lay between the germline ends. The CDR3 contains 14 residues. Germline V CDR1 and CDR2: LGHDT, YNNKEL (reference sequence). The CDR3 bases are TGTGCCAGCAGCCAAGATTTTGGCAATCAGCCCCAGCATTTT. Translated, it gives CASSQDFGNQPQHF.

This clonotype occurred a few times. The J gene is TRBJ2-6, the V gene TRBV30, with 10 bases matching TRBD1. This CDR3 region has 15 residues. The V gene end was trimmed by 6 bases and the J gene end by 4 bases; junction bases not matched to a gene: 6. Germline loops: CDR1 GTSNPN, CDR2 SVGIG (reference sequence). The CDR3 DNA reads TGTGCCTGCGGGACAGGGGCCGCGGGGGCCAACGTCCTGACTTTC. It is translated as CACGTGAAGANVLTF.

This clonotype was counted between two and nine times. The chain couples TRBV20-1 to TRBJ2-1; 7 bases align to TRBD2. V was pared by 0 bases and J by 8 bases, with 10 bases of the junction left unmatched. The CDR3 contains 15 residues. The germline V gene has CDR1 DFQATT and CDR2 SNEGSKA (reference sequence). The chain's CDR3 is CSARDPPGGIDEQFF. CDR3 bases: TGCAGTGCTAGAGATCCCCCGGGGGGTATAGATGAGCAGTTCTTC.

This clonotype was seen a handful of times. The chain recombines TRBV20-1 with TRBJ2-5; 11 positions agree with TRBD2. V shed 5 bases and J 4 bases; nucleotides not matched to a gene: 6. The CDR3 length is 14 residues. Germline CDR1 is DFQATT and CDR2 is SNEGSKA (reference sequence). The chain's CDR3 is CSALAGGPSETQYF. The CDR3 coding sequence is TGCAGTGCTTTAGCGGGAGGGCCGTCAGAGACCCAGTACTTC.

Only a few counts were recorded for this clonotype. The chain's CDR3 is CASSAPDLFGYTF. CDR3 nucleotides: TGTGCCAGCAGCGCACCGGACTTGTTTGGCTACACCTTC. The rearrangement links TRBV14 to TRBJ1-2; D uncertain. This CDR3 has 13 amino acids. V was clipped by 5 bases and J by 7 bases, with 14 bases between them. Germline CDR1 and CDR2: SGHDN and FVKESK.

The chain couples TRBV5-4 to TRBJ2-7; 7 bases are a match to TRBD1. Looked up from germline, CDR1 is SGHNT and CDR2 is YYREEE (reference sequence). Trimming cost V 3 bases and J 6 bases; bases outside gene matches: 6. The CDR3 is made up of 13 amino acids. CDR3 protein: CASSSMTGSEQYF. The DNA for the CDR3 is TGTGCCAGCAGCTCGATGACAGGGTCCGAGCAGTACTTC.

The rearrangement links TRBV7-2 to TRBJ1-2; TRBD1 is a possible D gene (6 bases). Trimming stripped 0 bases from V and 9 bases from J, with 17 bases between. The CDR3 covers 15 residues. In germline, CDR1 is SGHTA, CDR2 FQGNSA. The CDR3 loop reads CASSLAAGAGWSYTF. CDR3 DNA sequence: TGTGCCAGCAGCTTAGCTGCAGGGGCGGGGTGGAGCTACACCTTC.

This clonotype was seen a handful of times. This chain links TRBV29-1 with TRBJ2-3; D is unclear. Trimming took 3 bases from V and 0 from J, leaving 7 bases between them. This CDR3 comprises 13 residues. CDR1 and CDR2 (germline): SQVTM, ANQGSEA. The CDR3 region is CSVETGSTDTQYF. In nucleotides, the CDR3 is TGCAGCGTTGAGACCGGGAGCACAGATACGCAGTATTTT.

The genes are TRBV27 and TRBJ2-7; 8 bases are a match to TRBD1. J was trimmed by 0 bases and V by 3 bases; bases with no gene match: 4. The V gene's germline CDR1 is MNHEY and CDR2 SMNVEV (reference sequence). The CDR3 is 15 residues long. CDR3 sequence reads: CASSFWDRSSYEQYF. Here the CDR3 DNA reads TGTGCCAGCAGTTTTTGGGACAGGAGCTCCTACGAGCAGTACTTC.

This clonotype has more than one count but fewer than ten. The chain is built from TRBV28 and TRBJ2-7; TRBD2 matches 9 bases. Germline CDR1 and CDR2: MDHEN and SYDVKM. V gave up 8 bases and J gave up 2 bases; unmatched junction bases: 7. The CDR3 has 14 residues. CDR3: CASWGLAGPYEQYF. CDR3 coding DNA: TGTGCCAGCTGGGGGCTAGCGGGACCCTACGAGCAGTACTTC. The whole variable domain, remainder taken from reference TRBV28 and TRBJ2-7, is DVKVTQSSRYLVKRTGEKVFLECVQDMDHENMFWYRQDPGLGLRLIYFSYDVKMKEKGDIPEGYSVSREKKERFSLILESASTNQTSMYLCASWGLAGPYEQYFGPGTRLTVT.

The chain employs TRBV24-1 and TRBJ2-1; the match to TRBD2 covers 13 bases. This CDR3 contains 16 residues. After removal of 3 bases from V and 7 bases from J, the junction contained 5 bases not matched to a gene. CDR1 is KGHDR, CDR2 SFDVKD, per germline. In DNA form, the CDR3 reads TGTGCCACCAGTGATCCCTCGACTAGCGGGAGGAATGAGCAGTTCTTC. It specifies CATSDPSTSGRNEQFF.

This rearrangement joins TRBV5-6 to TRBJ1-5, with TRBD1 as a possible D gene (6 bases). This CDR3 comprises 14 residues. From germline, CDR1 is SGHDT and CDR2 YYEEEE. Trimming removed 2 bases at V and 5 bases at J, with 11 bases between. The CDR3 DNA follows: TGTGCCAGCAGCTTACAGGGTATGGATCAGCCCCAGCATTTT. It codes for CASSLQGMDQPQHF.

This sequence joins TRBV20-1 and TRBJ2-7, with 10 bases identical to TRBD1. Per the germline V gene, CDR1 is DFQATT and CDR2 is SNEGSKA (reference sequence). This CDR3 spans 15 amino acids. V lost 6 bases, J lost 6 bases, and 14 bases stayed unmatched. CDR3 DNA sequence: TGCAGTGCCCATAGGGTTGGGACAGGGGAAGGCGAGCAGTACTTC. This sequence encodes CSAHRVGTGEGEQYF.

This clonotype was recorded many times. V gene TRBV7-9 combines with J gene TRBJ2-3; 8 bases align to TRBD2. CDR1 and CDR2 from the germline V gene are SEHNR and FQNEAQ (reference sequence). V was clipped by 5 bases and J by 0 bases; unmatched bases: 4. CDR3 length: 15 residues. CDR3 in amino acids: CASSTTSGSTDTQYF. The DNA of the CDR3 is TGTGCCAGCAGCACCACTAGCGGCAGCACAGATACGCAGTATTTT.

The gene calls are TRBV10-3 and TRBJ2-5, with 8 bases lining up with TRBD1. Germline V lookup: CDR1 ENHRY, CDR2 SYGVKD. With 4 bases clipped from V and 4 bases from J, the junction kept 5 bases outside the gene matches. CDR3 length: 14 amino acids. CDR3 in amino acids: CAISGTGRRETQYF. The DNA for the CDR3 is TGTGCCATCAGTGGGACAGGGCGACGAGAGACCCAGTACTTC.

A few counts support this clonotype. This sequence joins TRBV6-5 and TRBJ2-1, with 10 bases that match TRBD1. Germline values: CDR1 MNHEY, CDR2 SVGAGI. This CDR3 is built from 16 residues. Unmatched junction bases numbered 10, after V lost 4 bases and J lost 7 bases. The CDR3 sequence: CASSSPRDRGDNEQFF. In DNA, the CDR3 is TGTGCCAGCAGTTCTCCCCGGGACAGGGGAGATAATGAGCAGTTCTTC.

The gene calls are TRBV6-1 and TRBJ2-1, with D uncertain. V dropped 6 bases and J dropped 2 bases, with 11 bases sitting between them. Germline V gives CDR1 MNHNS, CDR2 SASEGT. The CDR3 totals 14 residues. CDR3 bases: TGTGCCAGCAGACGGACCGATCCCTACAATGAGCAGTTCTTC. It specifies CASRRTDPYNEQFF.

This CDR3 reads CSADRAYNEQFF. CDR3 nucleotides: TGCAGTGCTGACCGGGCCTACAATGAGCAGTTCTTC. The chain combines TRBV20-1 with TRBJ2-1; the D is unclear. The CDR3 covers 12 residues. Trimming took off 5 bases at V and 2 bases at J, with 7 bases between the two ends. The germline CDR1 and CDR2 sequences are DFQATT and SNEGSKA (reference sequence).

The chain couples TRBV20-1 to TRBJ2-7, with TRBD1 matching over 8 bases. The CDR3 extends over 13 amino acids. J lost 6 bases, V lost 6 bases, and 10 bases had no gene match. Germline V CDR1 and CDR2: DFQATT, SNEGSKA (reference sequence). The CDR3 DNA reads as TGCAGTGCCCGGAAACAGGGGGTTGGCGAGCAGTACTTC. Translating gives CSARKQGVGEQYF.

This chain connects TRBV10-3 to TRBJ2-4; 15 bases match TRBD2. There are 20 residues in the CDR3. The germline gives CDR1 ENHRY, CDR2 SYGVKD. V trimming: 4 bases; J trimming: 1 base; junction bases outside the gene matches: 11. The CDR3 reads CAISGPPGLAGGEAKNIQYF. In nucleotides, the CDR3 is TGTGCCATCAGTGGGCCCCCGGGACTAGCGGGAGGTGAGGCCAAAAACATTCAGTACTTC.

The V call is TRBV15, the J call TRBJ1-1; D is perhaps TRBD1 (6 bases). The germline gives CDR1 LNHNV, CDR2 YYDKDF (reference sequence). Trimming left V 3 bases short and J 5 bases short, with 19 bases between. The CDR3 length is 16 residues. CDR3 loop: CATSSGGSLRRTEAFF. The DNA of the CDR3 is TGTGCCACCAGCAGTGGGGGCTCCCTCCGGAGGACTGAAGCTTTCTTT. Full variable domain (missing parts from reference TRBV15 and TRBJ1-1): DAMVIQNPRYQVTQFGKPVTLSCSQTLNHNVMYWYQQKSSQAPKLLFHYYDKDFNNEADTPDNFQSRRPNTSFCFLDIRSPGLGDTAMYLCATSSGGSLRRTEAFFGQGTRLTVV.

V is TRBV3-1 and J is TRBJ2-7, with D perhaps matching TRBD1 or TRBD2 (5 bases each). Trimming took off 2 bases at V and 13 bases at J, with 24 bases between the two ends. The CDR3 contains 15 residues. Germline loops: CDR1 LGHDT, CDR2 YNNKEL (reference sequence). The DNA for the CDR3 is TGTGCCAGCAGCCAAAGCGGCGCGGGCCGGGACCCCACCTACTTC. It translates to CASSQSGAGRDPTYF.

This chain uses TRBV6-1 with TRBJ2-7, with 10 bases that match TRBD2. The V segment lost 8 bases and the J segment 3 bases; nucleotides outside the gene matches: 7. The V gene's germline CDR1 is MNHNS and CDR2 SASEGT. CDR3 length: 14 residues. CDR3 protein: CASGTLAGVYEQYF. The CDR3 nucleotides are TGTGCCAGCGGGACGCTAGCGGGGGTCTACGAGCAGTACTTC.